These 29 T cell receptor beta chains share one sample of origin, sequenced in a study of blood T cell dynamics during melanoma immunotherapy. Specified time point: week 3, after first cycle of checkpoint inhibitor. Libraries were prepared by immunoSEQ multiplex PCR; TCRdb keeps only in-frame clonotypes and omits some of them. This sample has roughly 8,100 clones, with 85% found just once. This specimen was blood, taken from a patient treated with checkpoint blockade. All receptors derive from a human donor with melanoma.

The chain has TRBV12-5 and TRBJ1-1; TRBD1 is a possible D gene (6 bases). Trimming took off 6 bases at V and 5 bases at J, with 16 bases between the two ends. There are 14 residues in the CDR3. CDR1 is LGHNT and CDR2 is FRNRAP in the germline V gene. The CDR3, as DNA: TGTGCTAGTGGGACCGGGGGCGTCGAGACTGAAGCTTTCTTT. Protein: CASGTGGVETEAFF.

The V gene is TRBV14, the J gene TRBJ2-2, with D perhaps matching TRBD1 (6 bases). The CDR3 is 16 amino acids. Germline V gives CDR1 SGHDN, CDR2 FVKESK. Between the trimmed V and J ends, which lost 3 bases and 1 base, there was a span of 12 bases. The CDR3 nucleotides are TGTGCCAGCAGCCAGCTTTTGGACAGGAACACCGGGGAGCTGTTTTTT. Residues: CASSQLLDRNTGELFF.

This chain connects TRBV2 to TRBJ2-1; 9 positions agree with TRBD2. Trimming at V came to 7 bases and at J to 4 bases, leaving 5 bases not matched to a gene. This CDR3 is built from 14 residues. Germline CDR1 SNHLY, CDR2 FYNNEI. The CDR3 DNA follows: TGTGCCAGCATTGGCGGGAGGGCTTACAATGAGCAGTTCTTC. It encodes CASIGGRAYNEQFF.

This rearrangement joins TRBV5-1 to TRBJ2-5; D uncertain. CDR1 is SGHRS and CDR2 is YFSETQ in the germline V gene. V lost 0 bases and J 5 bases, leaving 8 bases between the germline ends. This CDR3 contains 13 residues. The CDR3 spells CASSLGGVETQYF. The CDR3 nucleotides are TGCGCCAGCAGCTTGGGGGGTGTGGAGACCCAGTACTTC.

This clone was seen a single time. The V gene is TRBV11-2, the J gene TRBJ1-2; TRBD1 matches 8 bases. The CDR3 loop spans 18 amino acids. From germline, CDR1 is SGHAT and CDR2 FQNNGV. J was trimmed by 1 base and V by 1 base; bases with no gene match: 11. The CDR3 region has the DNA TGTGCCAGCAGCTTAGCACCTGCCCCGGGACAGGTTAACTATGGCTACACCTTC. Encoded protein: CASSLAPAPGQVNYGYTF.

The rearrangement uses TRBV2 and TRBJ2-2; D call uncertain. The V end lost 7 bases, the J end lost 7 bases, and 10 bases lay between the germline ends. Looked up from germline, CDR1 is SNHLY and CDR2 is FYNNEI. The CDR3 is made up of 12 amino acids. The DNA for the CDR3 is TGTGCCAGCAACGGCAGGAGCGGGGAGCTGTTTTTT. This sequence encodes CASNGRSGELFF.

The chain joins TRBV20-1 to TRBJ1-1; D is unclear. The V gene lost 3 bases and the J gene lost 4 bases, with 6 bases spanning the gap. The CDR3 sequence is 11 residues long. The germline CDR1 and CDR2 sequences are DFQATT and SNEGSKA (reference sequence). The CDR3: CSARYITEAFF. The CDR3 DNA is TGCAGTGCTAGGTACATCACTGAAGCTTTCTTT.

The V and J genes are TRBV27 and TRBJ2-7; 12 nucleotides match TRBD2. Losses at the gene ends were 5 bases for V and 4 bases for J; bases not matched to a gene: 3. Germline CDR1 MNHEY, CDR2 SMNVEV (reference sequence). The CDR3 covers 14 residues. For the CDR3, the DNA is TGTGCCAGCAGTAGACTAGCGGGAGCATACGAGCAGTACTTC. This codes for CASSRLAGAYEQYF.

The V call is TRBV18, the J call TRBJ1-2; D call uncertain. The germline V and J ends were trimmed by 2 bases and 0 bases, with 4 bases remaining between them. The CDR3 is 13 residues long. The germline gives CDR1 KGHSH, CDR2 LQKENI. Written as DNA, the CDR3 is TGTGCCAGCTCACCAGAATCTAACTATGGCTACACCTTC. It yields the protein CASSPESNYGYTF.

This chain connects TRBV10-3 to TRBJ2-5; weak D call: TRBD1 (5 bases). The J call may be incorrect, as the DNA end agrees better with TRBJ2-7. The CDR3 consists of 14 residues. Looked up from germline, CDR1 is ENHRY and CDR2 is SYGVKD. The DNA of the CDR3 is TGTGCCATCAGCCGAGACAGCGAAGCCTACGAGCAGTACTTC. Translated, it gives CAISRDSEAYEQYF.

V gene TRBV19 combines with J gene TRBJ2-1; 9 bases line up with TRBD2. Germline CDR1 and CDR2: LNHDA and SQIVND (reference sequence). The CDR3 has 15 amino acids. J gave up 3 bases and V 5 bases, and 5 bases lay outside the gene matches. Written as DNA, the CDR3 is TGTGCCAGTAGTCCCCATAGCGGGAGCTACAATGAGCAGTTCTTC. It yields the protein CASSPHSGSYNEQFF.

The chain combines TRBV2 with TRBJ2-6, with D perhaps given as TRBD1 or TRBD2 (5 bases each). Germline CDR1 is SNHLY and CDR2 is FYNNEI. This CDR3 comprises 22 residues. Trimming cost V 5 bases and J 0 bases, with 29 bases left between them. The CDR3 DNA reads TGTGCCAGCAGTCCGCTGGGAGCCACGGCTGGGGGTTTAAGCTCTGGGGCCAACGTCCTGACTTTC. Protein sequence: CASSPLGATAGGLSSGANVLTF.

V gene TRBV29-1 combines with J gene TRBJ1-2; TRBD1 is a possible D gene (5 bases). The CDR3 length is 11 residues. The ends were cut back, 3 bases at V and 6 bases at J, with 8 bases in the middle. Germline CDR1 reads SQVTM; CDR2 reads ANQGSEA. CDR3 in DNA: TGCAGCGTTGATCGGGGGGATGGCTACACCTTC. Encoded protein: CSVDRGDGYTF.

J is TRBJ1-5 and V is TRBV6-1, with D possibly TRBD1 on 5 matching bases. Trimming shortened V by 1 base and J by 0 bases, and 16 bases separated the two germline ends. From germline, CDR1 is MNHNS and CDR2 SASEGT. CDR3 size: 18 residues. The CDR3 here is CASSEGPFRAYSNQPQHF. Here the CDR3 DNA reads TGTGCCAGCAGTGAAGGACCTTTCAGGGCCTATAGCAATCAGCCCCAGCATTTT.

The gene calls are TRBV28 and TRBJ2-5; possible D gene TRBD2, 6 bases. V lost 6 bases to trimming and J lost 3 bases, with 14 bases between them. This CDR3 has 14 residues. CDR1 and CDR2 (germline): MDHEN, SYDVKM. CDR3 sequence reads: CASSGGFDEETQYF. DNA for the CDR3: TGTGCCAGCAGCGGGGGTTTTGATGAAGAGACCCAGTACTTC.

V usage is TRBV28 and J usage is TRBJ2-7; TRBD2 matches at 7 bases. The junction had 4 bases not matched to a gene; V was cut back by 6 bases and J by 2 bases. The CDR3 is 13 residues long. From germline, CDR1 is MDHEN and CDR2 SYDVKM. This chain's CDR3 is CASRKLATYEQYF. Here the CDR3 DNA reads TGTGCCAGCAGAAAACTAGCGACCTACGAGCAGTACTTC. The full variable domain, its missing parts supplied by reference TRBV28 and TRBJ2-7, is DVKVTQSSRYLVKRTGEKVFLECVQDMDHENMFWYRQDPGLGLRLIYFSYDVKMKEKGDIPEGYSVSREKKERFSLILESASTNQTSMYLCASRKLATYEQYFGPGTRLTVT.

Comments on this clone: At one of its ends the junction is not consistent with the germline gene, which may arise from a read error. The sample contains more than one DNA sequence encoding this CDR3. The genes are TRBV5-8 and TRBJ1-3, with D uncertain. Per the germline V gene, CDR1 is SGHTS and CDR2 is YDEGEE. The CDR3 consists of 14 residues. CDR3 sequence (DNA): TGCGCCAGCAGCTGGGCCGGATCTGGAAACACCATATATTTT. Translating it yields CASSWAGSGNTIYF.

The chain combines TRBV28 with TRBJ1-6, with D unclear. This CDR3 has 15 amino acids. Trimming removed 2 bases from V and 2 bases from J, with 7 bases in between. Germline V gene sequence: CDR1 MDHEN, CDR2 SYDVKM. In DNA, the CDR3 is TGTGCCAGCAGTTTAAGATTGACCTATAATTCACCCCTCCACTTT. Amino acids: CASSLRLTYNSPLHF. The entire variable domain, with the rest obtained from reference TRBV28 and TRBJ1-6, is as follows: DVKVTQSSRYLVKRTGEKVFLECVQDMDHENMFWYRQDPGLGLRLIYFSYDVKMKEKGDIPEGYSVSREKKERFSLILESASTNQTSMYLCASSLRLTYNSPLHFGNGTRLTVT.

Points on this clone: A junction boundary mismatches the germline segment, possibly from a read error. The CDR3 bases are TGTGCCAGCAGGGAAGTGGGTTATCGATATGGCTACACCTTC. It encodes CASREVGYRYGYTF. The chain combines TRBV2 with TRBJ1-2; unclear D gene. CDR1 is SNHLY, CDR2 FYNNEI, per germline. The CDR3 is 14 residues long.

CDR3: CASSENWVALNTEAFF. Written as DNA, the CDR3 is TGTGCCAGCAGTGAAAATTGGGTCGCGTTGAACACTGAAGCTTTCTTT. This rearrangement joins TRBV6-1 to TRBJ1-1; no firm D call. The V gene lost 2 bases and the J gene lost 0 bases, with 13 bases spanning the gap. The CDR3 covers 16 residues. The V gene's germline CDR1 is MNHNS and CDR2 SASEGT.

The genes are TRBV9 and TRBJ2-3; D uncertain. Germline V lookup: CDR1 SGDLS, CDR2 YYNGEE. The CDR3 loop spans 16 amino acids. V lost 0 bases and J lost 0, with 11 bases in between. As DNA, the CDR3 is TGTGCCAGCAGCGTAGGGAATGGACCTAGCACAGATACGCAGTATTTT. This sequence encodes CASSVGNGPSTDTQYF.

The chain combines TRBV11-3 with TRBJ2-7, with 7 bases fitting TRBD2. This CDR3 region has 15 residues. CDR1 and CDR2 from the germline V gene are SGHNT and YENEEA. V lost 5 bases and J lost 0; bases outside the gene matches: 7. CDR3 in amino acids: CASSPGGGSSYEQYF. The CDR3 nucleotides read TGTGCCAGCAGCCCTGGCGGGGGAAGCTCCTACGAGCAGTACTTC.

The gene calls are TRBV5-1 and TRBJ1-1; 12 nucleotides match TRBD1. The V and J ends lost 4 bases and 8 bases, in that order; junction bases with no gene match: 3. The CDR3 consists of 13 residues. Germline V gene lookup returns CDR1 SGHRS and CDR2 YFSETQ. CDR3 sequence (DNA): TGCGCCAGCAGCCCGGGACAGGGGGCGGAAGCTTTCTTT. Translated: CASSPGQGAEAFF.

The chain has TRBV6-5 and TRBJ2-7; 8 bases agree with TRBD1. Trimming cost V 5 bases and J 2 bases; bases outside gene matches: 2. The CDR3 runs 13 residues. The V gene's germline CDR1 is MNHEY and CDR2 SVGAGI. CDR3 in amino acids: CASSRDRTYEQYF. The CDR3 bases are TGTGCCAGCAGTCGGGACAGGACCTACGAGCAGTACTTC.

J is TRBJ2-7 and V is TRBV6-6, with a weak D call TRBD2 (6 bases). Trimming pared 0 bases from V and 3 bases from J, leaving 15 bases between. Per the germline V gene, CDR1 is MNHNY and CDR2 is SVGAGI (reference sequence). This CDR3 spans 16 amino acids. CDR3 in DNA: TGTGCCAGCAGTTACTCACGGAGTAGCGGCGGCTACGAGCAGTACTTC. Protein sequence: CASSYSRSSGGYEQYF.

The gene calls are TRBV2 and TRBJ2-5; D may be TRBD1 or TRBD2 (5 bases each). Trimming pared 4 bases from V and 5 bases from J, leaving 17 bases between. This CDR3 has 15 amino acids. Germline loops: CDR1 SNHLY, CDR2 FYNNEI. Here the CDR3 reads CASSARTGPGETQYF. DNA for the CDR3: TGTGCCAGCAGTGCCCGGACTGGCCCAGGGGAGACCCAGTACTTC. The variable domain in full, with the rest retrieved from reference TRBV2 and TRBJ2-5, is EPEVTQTPSHQVTQMGQEVILRCVPISNHLYFYWYRQILGQKVEFLVSFYNNEISEKSEIFDDQFSVERPDGSNFTLKIRSTKLEDSAMYFCASSARTGPGETQYFGPGTRLLVL.

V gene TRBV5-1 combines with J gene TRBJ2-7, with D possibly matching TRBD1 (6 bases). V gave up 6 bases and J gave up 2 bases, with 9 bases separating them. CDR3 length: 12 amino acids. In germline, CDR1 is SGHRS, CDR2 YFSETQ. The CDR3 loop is CASKQGAYEQYF. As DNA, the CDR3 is TGCGCCAGCAAACAGGGTGCCTACGAGCAGTACTTC. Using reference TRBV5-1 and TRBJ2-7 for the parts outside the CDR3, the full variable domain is KAGVTQTPRYLIKTRGQQVTLSCSPISGHRSVSWYQQTPGQGLQFLFEYFSETQRNKGNFPGRFSGRQFSNSRSEMNVSTLELGDSALYLCASKQGAYEQYFGPGTRLTVT.

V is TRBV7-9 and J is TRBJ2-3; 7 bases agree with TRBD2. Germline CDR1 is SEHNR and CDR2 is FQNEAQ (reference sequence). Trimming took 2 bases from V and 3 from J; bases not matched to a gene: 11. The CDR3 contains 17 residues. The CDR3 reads CASSLSGGSRKTDTQYF. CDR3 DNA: TGTGCCAGCAGCTTATCTGGCGGGAGTCGGAAGACAGATACGCAGTATTTT.

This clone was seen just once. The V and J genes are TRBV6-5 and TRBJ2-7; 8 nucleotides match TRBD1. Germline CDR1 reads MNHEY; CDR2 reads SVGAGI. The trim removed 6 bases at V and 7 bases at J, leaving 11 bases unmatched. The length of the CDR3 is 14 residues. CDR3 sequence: CASRNRGSGREQYF. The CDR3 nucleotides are TGTGCCAGCAGGAACAGGGGGAGTGGTCGGGAGCAGTACTTC.